The source of this T cell receptor beta chain is a study of T cells in localized non-small cell lung cancer (TCRdb year 2020). Background on the whole study: Comparing tumors with uninvolved tumor-adjacent lungs, the study looked at the T cell repertoires of 200 to 250 patients with early-stage NSCLC. The mean age of the NSCLC patients was less than 70 years, with about 130 men and 110 or so women. The cohort comprised roughly 220 treatment-naïve NSCLC patients with resected, localized lung tumors.

This clone has only a few counts. Its antigen is unknown. Base quality data are lacking; no much larger clone is found one base away. The paper as a whole reports these results and caveats: Because the study design was exploratory, TCR variables were selected using unadjusted p-values without false-discovery rate correction. Of the top 100 tumor clones, a median of approximately 60 were detected in paired uninvolved adjacent lung; 28 were also among that lung's top 100. Uninvolved tumor-adjacent lung showed the highest T cell clonality, higher than tumor, which suggests more focused antigenic responses in the uninvolved tumor-adjacent lung. Longer overall survival was associated with higher T cell density in blood, whereas shorter survival was associated with higher clonality in adjacent lung. Because multi-region tumor sequencing was not performed, intratumor heterogeneity could not be ruled out.

At diagnosis, peripheral blood, uninvolved tumor-adjacent lung and tumor were collected and were preserved as a mix of fresh-frozen and FFPE material. Blood samples were analyzed as peripheral blood mononuclear cells for TCR repertoire profiling. Counted from cysteine to phenylalanine, this CDR3 has 13 amino acids. Just CDR3 DNA is preserved here, 39 bases in frame from base 1. CDR1 and CDR2 were assigned from the germline V gene as SGHTA and FQGTGA. V is cut by 8 bases and J by 11 bases, and the space between the germline ends is 19 bases. The immunoSEQ Assay was used to sequence TCR beta CDR3 regions from DNA. The paper's data handling went like this. T cell density was computed as TCR beta template counts normalized to usable DNA estimated by amplifying housekeeping genes. Richness was estimated with the preseqR package, extrapolating to 400,000 templates for PBMC samples and 120,000 templates for tissue samples. Clonality was taken to be one minus Pielou's evenness. Differential abundance testing on productive amino-acid clonotypes, with a minimum total count of 5 and an alpha of 0.1, was used to identify tissue-enriched TCRs. Repertoire overlap between compartments was quantified with the Jaccard Index and Morisita Overlap Index. TCR beta CDR3s were clustered by GLIPH together with public tetramer-defined viral CDR3s, and at least three viral sequences plus V-gene enrichment were required for viral motifs. The clones in this table, taken by TCRdb from immuneACCESS, are in-frame only. Not every clone is retained; where verified, under half of the shortfall comes from an unresolved V gene, and the cause of the rest is unknown. That table furnishes V, J and clone size, whereas the DNA furnished D and trimming. In this sample the table shows under 40,000 clones, around nine tenths of which occur a single time. The top ten constitute around 4.2% of the sample.

The source is a woman aged 40-75 years with stage I lung adenocarcinoma. The specimen comprised peripheral blood, sampled before any cancer treatment. The V and J segments used are TRBV7-3 and TRBJ2-1, with the D call perhaps TRBD1 or TRBD2, each one matching 5 bases. The CDR3 sequence is CASGTSYNEQQFF. The DNA sequence is as follows: TGTGCCAGCGGGACCTCCTACAATGAGCAGCAGTTCTTC.